The next 8 T cell receptor beta chains were all read from a single sample in a study of CD8 T cells in ankylosing spondylitis. Whole-study findings and limits: Ankylosing spondylitis blood appeared to be characterized by a TCR beta motif of about 8 highly homologous variants.

TCRdb reanalysed the 5' RACE reads using MiXCR and keeps one entry per CDR3 protein. The table lists 700,000 to 1,000,000 distinct CDR3 sequences, 10% to 15% of them singletons. Which antigens these TCRs recognize remains unknown. The specimen was blood, either unsorted or a sorted T cell fraction (not recorded which). Every receptor here comes from a male donor with ankylosing spondylitis.

This clonotype was recorded a few times. CDR3 DNA: TGTGCCAGCAGCCTTCTAGCGGGAGGTAACTATGAGCAGTTCTTC. Residues: CASSLLAGGNYEQFF. The rearrangement joins TRBV12-3 or TRBV12-4 to TRBJ2-1; TRBD2 matches 11 bases. The CDR3 runs 15 residues. Trimming cost V 6 bases and J 8 bases; bases outside gene matches: 9.

This clonotype has a count of ten or more. J is TRBJ2-5 and V is TRBV12-3 or TRBV12-4; tentatively, D is TRBD1 (6 bases). Trimming left V 0 bases short and J 0 bases short, with 11 bases between. CDR3 size: 16 residues. The CDR3 bases are TGTGCCAGCAGTTTAGCGACAGGTTACTACCAAGAGACCCAGTACTTC. This encodes CASSLATGYYQETQYF.

This clonotype has a handful of counts. The chain combines TRBV6-2 or TRBV6-3 with TRBJ1-1; no clear D gene. The CDR3 loop spans 17 amino acids. Per germline, CDR1 MNHEY and CDR2 SVGEGT. Trimming removed 1 base from V and 3 bases from J, with 18 bases in between. CDR3 nucleotide sequence: TGTGCCAGCAGTTACTGGATCGTGAGACGGGTTGACACTGAAGCTTTCTTT. This encodes CASSYWIVRRVDTEAFF.

This clonotype was counted a few times. The chain employs TRBV6-6 and TRBJ1-4; D is undetermined. CDR1 and CDR2 from the germline V gene are MNHNY and SVGAGI (reference sequence). CDR3 length: 13 amino acids. V was cut by 2 bases and J by 5 bases, with 6 bases left in between. CDR3 bases: TGTGCCAGCAGTTACAAACTGAATGAAAAACTGTTTTTT. Translation gives CASSYKLNEKLFF.

This clonotype was found many times. This sequence joins TRBV18 and TRBJ1-1; D is unclear. Trimming left V 0 bases short and J 6 bases short, with 14 bases between. Germline assignment: CDR1 KGHSH and CDR2 LQKENI. The CDR3 spans 15 residues. This chain's CDR3 is CASSPPERQDAEAFF. The CDR3 DNA is TGTGCCAGCTCACCACCAGAAAGGCAGGACGCTGAAGCTTTCTTT.

This clonotype was observed a handful of times. The chain carries TRBV7-3 and TRBJ1-1; D is undetermined. The CDR3 runs 15 residues. Germline V gene lookup returns CDR1 SGHTA and CDR2 FQGTGA. V shed 2 bases and J shed 0 bases, with 10 bases lying between them. DNA of the CDR3: TGTGCCAGCAGCTTACGTCCGGGTGTGAACACTGAAGCTTTCTTT. It specifies CASSLRPGVNTEAFF.

This clonotype was counted ten times or more. This chain links TRBV4-2 with TRBJ2-1, with D perhaps TRBD1 or TRBD2 (6 bases each). The CDR3 is made up of 14 amino acids. Germline values: CDR1 LGHNA, CDR2 YNFKEQ. The V end was cut by 1 base, the J end by 6 bases, with 10 bases between. The chain's CDR3 is CASSQGGASNEQFF. The CDR3 DNA follows: TGTGCCAGCAGCCAAGGGGGGGCCAGCAATGAGCAGTTCTTC.

This clonotype has a handful of counts. The rearrangement joins TRBV24-1 to TRBJ1-4; TRBD1 agrees at 8 bases. The CDR3 covers 15 residues. Trimming took 4 bases from V and 8 from J; bases not matched to a gene: 8. Germline CDR1 KGHDR, CDR2 SFDVKD. This CDR3 is CATSDSGGAGEKLFF. For the CDR3, the DNA is TGTGCCACCAGTGACTCAGGGGGCGCGGGAGAAAAACTGTTTTTT.